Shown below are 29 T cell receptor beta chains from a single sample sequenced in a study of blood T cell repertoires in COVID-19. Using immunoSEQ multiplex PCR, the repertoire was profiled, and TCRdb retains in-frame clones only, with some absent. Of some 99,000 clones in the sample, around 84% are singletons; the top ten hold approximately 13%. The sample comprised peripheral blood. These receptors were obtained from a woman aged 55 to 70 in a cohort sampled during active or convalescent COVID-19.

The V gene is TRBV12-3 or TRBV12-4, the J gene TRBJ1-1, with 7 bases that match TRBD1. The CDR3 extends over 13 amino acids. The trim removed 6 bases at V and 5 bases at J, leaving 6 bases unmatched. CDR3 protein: CASRERGQTEAFF. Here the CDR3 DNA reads TGTGCCAGCAGGGAGAGGGGGCAAACTGAAGCTTTCTTT.

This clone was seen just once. CDR3 in amino acids: CASGERAGSPLHF. The DNA for the CDR3 is TGTGCCAGCGGCGAAAGAGCCGGGTCACCCCTCCACTTT. The rearrangement links TRBV6-5 to TRBJ1-6; D unresolved. The CDR3 is 13 residues long. Trimming removed 8 bases at V and 10 bases at J, with 15 bases between. Looked up from germline, CDR1 is MNHEY and CDR2 is SVGAGI.

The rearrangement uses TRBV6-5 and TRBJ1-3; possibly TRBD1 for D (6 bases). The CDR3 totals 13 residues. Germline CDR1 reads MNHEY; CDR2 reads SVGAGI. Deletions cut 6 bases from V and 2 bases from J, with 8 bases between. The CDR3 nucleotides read TGTGCCAGCAGAGAGGGGGCTGGAAACACCATATATTTT. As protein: CASREGAGNTIYF.

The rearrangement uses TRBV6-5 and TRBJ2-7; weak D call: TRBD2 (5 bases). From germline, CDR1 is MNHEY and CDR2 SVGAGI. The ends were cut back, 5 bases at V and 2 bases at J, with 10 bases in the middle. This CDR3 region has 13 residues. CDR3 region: CASSTTGTYEQYF. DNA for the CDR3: TGTGCCAGCAGTACCACGGGGACCTACGAGCAGTACTTC.

In nucleotides, the CDR3 is TGTGCCAGCAGCCAAATCAGTGGCGGGAGAAGGGGCCGGGAGCAGTACTTC. The encoded protein is CASSQISGGRRGREQYF. The chain couples TRBV4-2 to TRBJ2-7; 7 positions match TRBD2. The CDR3 is 17 amino acids. Germline assignment: CDR1 LGHNA and CDR2 YNFKEQ. Trimming cost V 2 bases and J 7 bases; bases outside gene matches: 17.

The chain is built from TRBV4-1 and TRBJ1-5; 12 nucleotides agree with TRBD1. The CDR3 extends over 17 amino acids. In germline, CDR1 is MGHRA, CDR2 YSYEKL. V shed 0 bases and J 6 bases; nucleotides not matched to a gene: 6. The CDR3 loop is CASSQDPGQGAAQPQHF. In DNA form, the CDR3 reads TGCGCCAGCAGCCAAGACCCGGGACAGGGGGCGGCTCAGCCCCAGCATTTT.

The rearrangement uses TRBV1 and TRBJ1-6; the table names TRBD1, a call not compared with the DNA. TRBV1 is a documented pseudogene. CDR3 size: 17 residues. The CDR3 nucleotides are TGCACCAGCAGCCAAGAGAAGACAGGGCTCTATAATTCACCCCTCCACTTT. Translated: CTSSQEKTGLYNSPLHF.

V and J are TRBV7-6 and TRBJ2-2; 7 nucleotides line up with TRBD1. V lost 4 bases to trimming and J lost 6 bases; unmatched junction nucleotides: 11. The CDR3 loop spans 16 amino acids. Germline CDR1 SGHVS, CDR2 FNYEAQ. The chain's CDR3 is CASSYTTGWSPGELFF. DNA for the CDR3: TGTGCCAGCAGCTACACGACAGGGTGGTCGCCCGGGGAGCTGTTTTTT.

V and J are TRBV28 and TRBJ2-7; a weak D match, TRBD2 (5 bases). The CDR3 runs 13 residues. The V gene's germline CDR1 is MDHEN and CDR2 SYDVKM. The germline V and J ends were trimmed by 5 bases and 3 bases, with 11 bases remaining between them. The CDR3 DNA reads TGTGCCAGCAGTCCCGGACTGTACTACGAGCAGTACTTC. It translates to CASSPGLYYEQYF.

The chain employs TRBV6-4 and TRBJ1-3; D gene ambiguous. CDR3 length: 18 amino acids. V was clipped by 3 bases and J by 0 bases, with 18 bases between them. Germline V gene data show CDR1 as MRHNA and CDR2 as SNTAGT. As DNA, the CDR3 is TGTGCCAGCAGTGAATCCGGTGGTCCGGGGATCTCTGGAAACACCATATATTTT. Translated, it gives CASSESGGPGISGNTIYF.

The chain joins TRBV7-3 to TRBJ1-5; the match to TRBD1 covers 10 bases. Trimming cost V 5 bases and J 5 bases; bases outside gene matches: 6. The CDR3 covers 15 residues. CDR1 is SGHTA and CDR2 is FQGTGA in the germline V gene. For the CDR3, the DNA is TGTGCCAGCAGCCTGACAGGGGGCAAGGATCAGCCCCAGCATTTT. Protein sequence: CASSLTGGKDQPQHF.

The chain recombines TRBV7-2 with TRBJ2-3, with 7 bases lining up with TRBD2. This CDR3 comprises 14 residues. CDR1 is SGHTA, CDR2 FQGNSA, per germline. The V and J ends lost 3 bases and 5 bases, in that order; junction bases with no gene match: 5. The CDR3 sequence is CASSLRGREDTQYF. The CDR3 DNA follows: TGTGCCAGCAGCTTGCGGGGGAGGGAAGATACGCAGTATTTT.

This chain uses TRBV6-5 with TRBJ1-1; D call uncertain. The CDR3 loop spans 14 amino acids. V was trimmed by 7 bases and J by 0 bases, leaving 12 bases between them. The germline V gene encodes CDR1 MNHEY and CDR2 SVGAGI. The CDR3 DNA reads TGTGCCAGCATCCGGAGACTAATGAACACTGAAGCTTTCTTT. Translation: CASIRRLMNTEAFF.

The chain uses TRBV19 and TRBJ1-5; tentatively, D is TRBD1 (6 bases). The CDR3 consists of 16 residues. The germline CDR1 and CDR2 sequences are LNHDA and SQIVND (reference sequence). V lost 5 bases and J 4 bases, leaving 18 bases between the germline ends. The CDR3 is CASSFGTYGRNQPQHF. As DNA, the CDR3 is TGTGCCAGTAGTTTCGGGACATACGGGAGGAATCAGCCCCAGCATTTT.

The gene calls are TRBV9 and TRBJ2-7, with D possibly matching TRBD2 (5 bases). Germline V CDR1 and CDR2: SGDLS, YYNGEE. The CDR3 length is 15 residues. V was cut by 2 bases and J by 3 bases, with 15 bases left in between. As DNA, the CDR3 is TGTGCCAGCAGCGTCCTCAGAGGGTCCGACTACGAGCAGTACTTC. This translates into CASSVLRGSDYEQYF.

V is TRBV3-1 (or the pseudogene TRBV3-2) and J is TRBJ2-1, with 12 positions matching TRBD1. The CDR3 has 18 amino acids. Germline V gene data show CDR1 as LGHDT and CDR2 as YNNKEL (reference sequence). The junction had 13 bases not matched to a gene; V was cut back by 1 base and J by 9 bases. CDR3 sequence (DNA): TGTGCCAGCAGCCAAGCCTCATTCGGGACAGGGGGCGCAGGTGAGCAGTTCTTC. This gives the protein CASSQASFGTGGAGEQFF.

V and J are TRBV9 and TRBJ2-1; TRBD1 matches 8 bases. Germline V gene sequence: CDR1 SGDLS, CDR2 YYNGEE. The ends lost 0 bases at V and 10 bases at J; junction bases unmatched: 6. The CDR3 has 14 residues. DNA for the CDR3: TGTGCCAGCAGCGTAGATTCAGGGGGCTTAGAGCAGTTCTTC. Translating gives CASSVDSGGLEQFF.

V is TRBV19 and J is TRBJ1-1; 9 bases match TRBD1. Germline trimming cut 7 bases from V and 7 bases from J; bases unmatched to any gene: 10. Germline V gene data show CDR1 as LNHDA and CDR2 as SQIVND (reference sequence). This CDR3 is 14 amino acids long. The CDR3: CASTPDRGAGEAFF. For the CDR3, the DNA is TGTGCCAGTACTCCGGACAGGGGAGCAGGTGAAGCTTTCTTT.

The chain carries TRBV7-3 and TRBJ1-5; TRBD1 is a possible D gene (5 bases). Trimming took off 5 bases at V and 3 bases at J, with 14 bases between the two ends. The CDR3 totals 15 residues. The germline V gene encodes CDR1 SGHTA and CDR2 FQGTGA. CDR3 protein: CASSLPPGDNQPQHF. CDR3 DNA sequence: TGTGCCAGCAGCCTACCCCCGGGGGACAATCAGCCCCAGCATTTT.

As DNA, the CDR3 is TGTGCCAGTAGTGCGGGGGGGACTAATGAAAAACTGTTTTTT. It yields the protein CASSAGGTNEKLFF. The genes are TRBV19 and TRBJ1-4; tentatively, D is TRBD1 (5 bases). Per the germline V gene, CDR1 is LNHDA and CDR2 is SQIVND (reference sequence). CDR3 length equals 14 residues. Trimming stripped 5 bases from V and 2 bases from J, with 9 bases between.

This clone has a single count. The CDR3 loop is CASSPRVAGGYEQFF. The CDR3 nucleotides are TGTGCCAGCAGCCCCCGGGTAGCGGGGGGTTATGAGCAGTTCTTC. The chain is built from TRBV9 and TRBJ2-1; 10 nucleotides align to TRBD2. Germline CDR1 is SGDLS and CDR2 is YYNGEE. This CDR3 is built from 15 residues. With V trimmed by 4 bases and J by 8 bases, 9 bases remained unmatched.

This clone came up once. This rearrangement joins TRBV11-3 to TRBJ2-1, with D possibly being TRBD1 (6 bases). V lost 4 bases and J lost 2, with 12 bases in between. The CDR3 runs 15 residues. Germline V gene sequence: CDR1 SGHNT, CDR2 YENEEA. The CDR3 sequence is CASSWARGPYNEQFF. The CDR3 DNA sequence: TGTGCCAGCAGCTGGGCCAGGGGACCCTACAATGAGCAGTTCTTC.

Written as DNA, the CDR3 is TGTGCCAGCAGCGGACAGGTCTCCCCCTCCTTAGAGACCCAGTACTTC. It yields the protein CASSGQVSPSLETQYF. The rearrangement uses TRBV9 and TRBJ2-5; D is possibly TRBD1 (6 bases). Trimming removed 3 bases at V and 4 bases at J, with 19 bases between. The CDR3 is made up of 16 amino acids. The germline gives CDR1 SGDLS, CDR2 YYNGEE.

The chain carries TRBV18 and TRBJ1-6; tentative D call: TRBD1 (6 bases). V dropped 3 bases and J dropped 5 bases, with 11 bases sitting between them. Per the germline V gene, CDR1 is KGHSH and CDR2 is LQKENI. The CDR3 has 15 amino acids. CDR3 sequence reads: CASSPGRTDNSPLHF. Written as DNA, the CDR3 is TGTGCCAGCTCACCTGGTAGGACAGATAATTCACCCCTCCACTTT.

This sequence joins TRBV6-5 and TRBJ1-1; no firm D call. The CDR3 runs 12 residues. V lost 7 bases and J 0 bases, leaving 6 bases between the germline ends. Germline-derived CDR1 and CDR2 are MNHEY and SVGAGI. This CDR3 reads CASISVNTEAFF. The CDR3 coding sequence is TGTGCCAGCATCTCAGTGAACACTGAAGCTTTCTTT.

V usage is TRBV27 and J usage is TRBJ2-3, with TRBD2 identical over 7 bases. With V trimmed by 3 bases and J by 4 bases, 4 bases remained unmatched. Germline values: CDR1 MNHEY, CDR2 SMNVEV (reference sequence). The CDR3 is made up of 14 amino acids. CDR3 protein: CASSFWGGADTQYF. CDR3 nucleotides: TGTGCCAGCAGTTTTTGGGGAGGGGCAGATACGCAGTATTTT.

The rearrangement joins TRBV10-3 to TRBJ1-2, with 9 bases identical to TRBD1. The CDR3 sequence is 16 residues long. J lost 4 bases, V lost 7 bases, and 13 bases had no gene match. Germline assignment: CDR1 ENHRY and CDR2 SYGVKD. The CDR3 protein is CAITQGTGNFGYGYTF. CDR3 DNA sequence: TGTGCCATCACCCAAGGGACAGGGAACTTCGGCTATGGCTACACCTTC.

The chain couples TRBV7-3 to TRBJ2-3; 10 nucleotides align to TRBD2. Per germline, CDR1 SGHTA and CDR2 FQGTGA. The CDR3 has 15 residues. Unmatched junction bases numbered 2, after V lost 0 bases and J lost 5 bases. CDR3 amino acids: CASSLTSGGRDTQYF. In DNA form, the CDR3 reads TGTGCCAGCAGCTTAACTAGCGGGGGGAGAGATACGCAGTATTTT.

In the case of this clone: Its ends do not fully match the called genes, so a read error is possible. CDR3 nucleotides: TGTGCCAGCAGAGAAGGTTACTACAATGAGCAGTTCTTC. Encoded protein: CASREGYYNEQFF. This chain joins TRBV2 and TRBJ2-1; D is unresolved. CDR1 and CDR2 from the germline V gene are SNHLY and FYNNEI. The CDR3 extends over 13 amino acids.